A single sample gave rise to the 24 T cell receptor beta chains below, sequenced in a study of blood T cell repertoires in COVID-19. Profiling relied on immunoSEQ multiplex PCR, and the TCRdb table lists in-frame clones only, not all of them. The data contain tens of thousands of clones, approximately 89% of them seen just once; the ten biggest clones take up roughly 16%. Sequenced input: peripheral blood. These receptors came from a human donor in a cohort sampled during active COVID-19.

The chain joins TRBV19 to TRBJ2-1; TRBD1 matches 12 bases. There are 16 residues in the CDR3. Germline V gene data show CDR1 as LNHDA and CDR2 as SQIVND (reference sequence). Unmatched junction bases numbered 10, after V lost 5 bases and J lost 8 bases. CDR3 residues: CASSDTGTGGLYEQFF. CDR3 nucleotides: TGTGCCAGTAGTGATACCGGGACAGGGGGCTTGTATGAGCAGTTCTTC. The whole variable domain, remainder taken from reference TRBV19 and TRBJ2-1, is DGGITQSPKYLFRKEGQNVTLSCEQNLNHDAMYWYRQDPGQGLRLIYYSQIVNDFQKGDIAEGYSVSREKKESFPLTVTSAQKNPTAFYLCASSDTGTGGLYEQFFGPGTRLTVL.

Only a few counts were recorded for this clone. The V and J genes are TRBV4-1 and TRBJ2-2; TRBD1 might be the D (6 bases). Per the germline V gene, CDR1 is MGHRA and CDR2 is YSYEKL. The CDR3 loop spans 16 amino acids. The germline V and J ends were trimmed by 2 bases and 1 base, with 11 bases remaining between them. The CDR3 DNA sequence: TGCGCCAGCAGCCAACAACCGGGACAGAACACCGGGGAGCTGTTTTTT. This sequence encodes CASSQQPGQNTGELFF.

The genes are TRBV11-2 and TRBJ2-7; 10 bases match TRBD1. Unmatched junction bases numbered 9, after V lost 3 bases and J lost 4 bases. This CDR3 contains 16 residues. CDR1 is SGHAT, CDR2 FQNNGV, per germline. The CDR3 here is CASSLQGQGERYEQYF. The CDR3 bases are TGTGCCAGCAGCTTGCAAGGACAGGGGGAGAGGTACGAGCAGTACTTC.

The rearrangement links TRBV5-1 to TRBJ2-1; 10 positions match TRBD1. Losses at the gene ends were 1 base for V and 12 bases for J; bases not matched to a gene: 10. Germline lookup yields CDR1 SGHRS and CDR2 YFSETQ. The CDR3 totals 15 residues. The CDR3 spells CASSLSGQGYEWQFF. CDR3 coding DNA: TGCGCCAGCAGCTTGTCGGGACAGGGGTACGAATGGCAGTTCTTC.

This clone was seen a few times. This chain connects TRBV12-5 to TRBJ1-2; 9 bases map to TRBD1. Trimming at V came to 5 bases and at J to 7 bases, leaving 11 bases not matched to a gene. Germline-derived CDR1 and CDR2 are LGHNT and FRNRAP. This CDR3 has 15 residues. CDR3 sequence reads: CASGPRDRVFGGYTF. CDR3 DNA sequence: TGTGCTAGTGGTCCCCGGGACAGGGTATTCGGTGGCTACACCTTC.

The chain combines TRBV6-5 with TRBJ2-7, with 7 nucleotides matching TRBD1. Germline values: CDR1 MNHEY, CDR2 SVGAGI. The V and J ends lost 0 bases and 3 bases, in that order; junction bases with no gene match: 8. This CDR3 has 16 residues. As DNA, the CDR3 is TGTGCCAGCAGTTACTCGAAAAACGGGACAGACTACGAGCAGTACTTC. This encodes CASSYSKNGTDYEQYF.

The chain has TRBV5-1 and TRBJ1-2; TRBD1 matches 9 bases. CDR1 and CDR2 (germline): SGHRS, YFSETQ. V lost 4 bases and J lost 5; bases outside the gene matches: 3. This CDR3 comprises 13 residues. CDR3 bases: TGCGCCAGCAGCAGAGGACAGGGGTATGGCTACACCTTC. Protein sequence: CASSRGQGYGYTF.

The chain employs TRBV2 and TRBJ1-2; 9 bases line up with TRBD1. This CDR3 is built from 14 residues. Germline V gives CDR1 SNHLY, CDR2 FYNNEI. The V gene end was trimmed by 11 bases and the J gene end by 6 bases; junction bases not matched to a gene: 13. CDR3 sequence (DNA): TGTGCCTTACCGCTAGAGACAGGGGGAAATGGCTACACCTTC. This translates into CALPLETGGNGYTF.

The V and J genes are TRBV7-2 and TRBJ1-2, with 9 nucleotides matching TRBD1. V shed 1 base, J shed 4 bases, and the junction held 7 bases outside the gene matches. Germline CDR1 is SGHTA and CDR2 is FQGNSA. The CDR3 consists of 16 residues. CDR3: CASSLGTGELTYGYTF. CDR3 bases: TGTGCCAGCAGCTTAGGGACAGGGGAACTTACCTATGGCTACACCTTC.

The chain has TRBV2 and TRBJ2-5, with 7 bases aligning to TRBD1. The CDR3 consists of 14 residues. The germline V gene encodes CDR1 SNHLY and CDR2 FYNNEI. With V trimmed by 6 bases and J by 4 bases, 8 bases remained unmatched. The CDR3 loop reads CASRATGIRETQYF. The CDR3 region has the DNA TGTGCCAGCAGGGCGACAGGGATAAGAGAGACCCAGTACTTC.

This clone has only one observation. V gene TRBV6-5 combines with J gene TRBJ2-7; 7 nucleotides agree with TRBD2. V gave up 7 bases and J gave up 3 bases; unmatched junction bases: 6. This CDR3 has 13 amino acids. Germline CDR1 reads MNHEY; CDR2 reads SVGAGI. In nucleotides, the CDR3 is TGTGCCAGCACCCCAGGCGGGGGCTACGAGCAGTACTTC. It encodes CASTPGGGYEQYF.

The V call is TRBV4-2, the J call TRBJ2-1; 13 bases fit TRBD2. Germline trimming cut 3 bases from V and 10 bases from J; bases unmatched to any gene: 6. The CDR3 contains 15 residues. CDR1 is LGHNA, CDR2 YNFKEQ, per germline. CDR3 loop: CASSHGLAGDSEQFF. The CDR3 nucleotides are TGTGCCAGCAGCCACGGACTAGCGGGAGATAGCGAGCAGTTCTTC.

The chain couples TRBV9 to TRBJ2-1; the D gene is possibly TRBD2 (5 bases). Trimming stripped 0 bases from V and 0 bases from J, with 13 bases between. This CDR3 is built from 17 residues. Germline V lookup: CDR1 SGDLS, CDR2 YYNGEE. The CDR3 loop is CASSVESRAHSYNEQFF. DNA of the CDR3: TGTGCCAGCAGCGTAGAATCGCGGGCCCACTCCTACAATGAGCAGTTCTTC. Combining the CDR3 with reference TRBV9 and TRBJ2-1 gives the whole variable domain DSGVTQTPKHLITATGQRVTLRCSPRSGDLSVYWYQQSLDQGLQFLIQYYNGEERAKGNILERFSAQQFPDLHSELNLSSLELGDSALYFCASSVESRAHSYNEQFFGPGTRLTVL.

J is TRBJ1-2 and V is TRBV7-2, with D possibly TRBD1 on 5 matching bases. The CDR3 is 16 residues long. CDR1 SGHTA and CDR2 FQGNSA come from the germline V gene. V lost 0 bases to trimming and J lost 7 bases, with 18 bases between them. CDR3 residues: CASSLASGGGSSGYTF. DNA for the CDR3: TGTGCCAGCAGCTTAGCGAGTGGGGGGGGATCAAGTGGCTACACCTTC.

The V gene is TRBV12-2, the J gene TRBJ2-2; the DNA was not used to check the table's D call, TRBD2. TRBV12-2 is a pseudogene locus. The CDR3 sequence is 14 residues long. The CDR3 DNA is TGTGCAAGTCGCTTACTAACGAACACCGGGGAGCTGTTTTTT. Residues: CASRLLTNTGELFF.

This rearrangement joins TRBV6-2 or TRBV6-3 to TRBJ2-5, with 13 bases matching TRBD2. CDR1 is MNHEY and CDR2 is SVGEGT in the germline V gene. This CDR3 has 17 amino acids. V dropped 2 bases and J dropped 2; count of bases not matched to a gene: 5. The CDR3 sequence is CASSYLGLAGVQETQYF. CDR3 nucleotides: TGTGCCAGCAGTTACCTCGGACTAGCGGGGGTTCAAGAGACCCAGTACTTC.

This rearrangement joins TRBV10-3 to TRBJ1-2; maybe TRBD1 (6 bases). This CDR3 region has 16 residues. CDR1 and CDR2 from the germline V gene are ENHRY and SYGVKD. The V gene lost 0 bases and the J gene lost 7 bases, with 18 bases spanning the gap. The CDR3 DNA follows: TGTGCCATCAGTGAGTCGAGGGGCAGGGGTGTAACTGGCTACACCTTC. This gives the protein CAISESRGRGVTGYTF.

The J gene is TRBJ1-5, the V gene TRBV3-1 (or the pseudogene TRBV3-2); 8 positions agree with TRBD1. The CDR3 is 15 residues long. Trimming took 0 bases from V and 10 from J; bases not matched to a gene: 8. Germline lookup yields CDR1 LGHDT and CDR2 YNNKEL (reference sequence). The CDR3, as DNA: TGTGCCAGCAGCCAAGATGGCGGCAGGGGGCCCCCCCAGCATTTT. Protein: CASSQDGGRGPPQHF.

The chain combines TRBV30 with TRBJ1-4; D is undetermined. The CDR3 has 13 residues. V lost 6 bases and J 2 bases, leaving 10 bases between the germline ends. Germline CDR1 and CDR2: GTSNPN and SVGIG (reference sequence). The CDR3 nucleotides are TGTGCCTGTGAGAGGGAGACTAATGAAAAACTGTTTTTT. As protein: CACERETNEKLFF. Combining the CDR3 with reference TRBV30 and TRBJ1-4 gives the whole variable domain SQTIHQWPATLVQPVGSPLSLECTVEGTSNPNLYWYRQAAGRGLQLLFYSVGIGQISSEVPQNLSASRPQDRQFILSSKKLLLSDSGFYLCACERETNEKLFFGSGTQLSVL.

This clone occurred a few times. The V and J genes are TRBV19 and TRBJ1-6, with 7 bases matching TRBD1. The V gene end was trimmed by 6 bases and the J gene end by 7 bases; junction bases not matched to a gene: 12. In germline, CDR1 is LNHDA, CDR2 SQIVND (reference sequence). This CDR3 contains 16 residues. The DNA for the CDR3 is TGTGCCAGTAGACCGGGACAGTCTACGGGGAATTCACCCCTCCACTTT. It encodes CASRPGQSTGNSPLHF.

The chain combines TRBV7-6 with TRBJ2-1, with 12 bases lining up with TRBD2. The junction had 6 bases not matched to a gene; V was cut back by 7 bases and J by 5 bases. CDR3 length: 15 amino acids. Germline CDR1 and CDR2: SGHVS and FNYEAQ. Here the CDR3 reads CASIPRTSGNNEQFF. In nucleotides, the CDR3 is TGTGCCAGCATCCCAAGGACTAGCGGGAACAATGAGCAGTTCTTC.

The rearrangement links TRBV20-1 to TRBJ1-5; no firm D call. The length of the CDR3 is 14 residues. Germline assignment: CDR1 DFQATT and CDR2 SNEGSKA (reference sequence). The germline V and J ends were trimmed by 3 bases and 4 bases, with 13 bases remaining between them. The CDR3 region is CSASAGNRNQPQHF. The DNA for the CDR3 is TGCAGTGCTAGTGCGGGGAACCGAAATCAGCCCCAGCATTTT.

The J gene is TRBJ2-1, the V gene TRBV10-3; 7 nucleotides match TRBD1. CDR1 and CDR2 from the germline V gene are ENHRY and SYGVKD. V lost 7 bases and J lost 5; bases outside the gene matches: 8. The CDR3 loop spans 14 amino acids. In DNA form, the CDR3 reads TGTGCCATCAACTACAGGGGACGGGACAATGAGCAGTTCTTC. It codes for CAINYRGRDNEQFF.

This rearrangement joins TRBV18 to TRBJ2-7; a weak D match, TRBD1 (5 bases). Per germline, CDR1 KGHSH and CDR2 LQKENI. The germline V and J ends were trimmed by 2 bases and 4 bases, with 12 bases remaining between them. CDR3 size: 14 residues. CDR3 sequence: CASSPIGADYEQYF. The DNA for the CDR3 is TGTGCCAGCTCACCAATAGGGGCTGATTACGAGCAGTACTTC.